One and the same sample provided the 26 T cell receptor beta chains below, sequenced in a study of early T cells in non-severe SARS-CoV-2 infection. TCRdb analysed the 5' RACE reads with MiXCR anew, one entry per CDR3 protein. The sample carries around 40,000 distinct CDR3 sequences, under 8% recorded once. The sample taken for sequencing was whole blood. Receptors were obtained from an adult who was a healthcare worker with PCR-confirmed SARS-CoV-2 infection or an uninfected control (not recorded which).

This clonotype was seen a handful of times. The CDR3 reads CASSTPPGQGRQPQHF. The CDR3 nucleotides are TGTGCCAGCAGTACTCCTCCGGGACAGGGACGGCAGCCCCAGCATTTT. The J gene is TRBJ1-5, the V gene TRBV28, with TRBD1 matching 9 bases. V shed 5 bases and J 7 bases; nucleotides not matched to a gene: 12. The CDR3 is made up of 16 amino acids. CDR1 and CDR2 from the germline V gene are MDHEN and SYDVKM. Drawing the rest from reference TRBV28 and TRBJ1-5, the complete variable domain is DVKVTQSSRYLVKRTGEKVFLECVQDMDHENMFWYRQDPGLGLRLIYFSYDVKMKEKGDIPEGYSVSREKKERFSLILESASTNQTSMYLCASSTPPGQGRQPQHFGDGTRLSIL.

In its sample, this clonotype was seen many times. The chain couples TRBV10-2 to TRBJ1-3; D unresolved. This CDR3 is 14 amino acids long. Germline V gene lookup returns CDR1 WSHSY and CDR2 SAAADI. Trimming removed 6 bases from V and 0 bases from J, with 9 bases in between. The chain's CDR3 is CASRQDRSGNTIYF. DNA for the CDR3: TGCGCCAGCAGGCAGGATCGCTCTGGAAACACCATATATTTT.

This clonotype was detected many times. The V gene is TRBV11-2, the J gene TRBJ2-7; 7 nucleotides align to TRBD1. This CDR3 is built from 14 residues. Germline values: CDR1 SGHAT, CDR2 FQNNGV. With 4 bases clipped from V and 3 bases from J, the junction kept 6 bases outside the gene matches. CDR3 sequence reads: CASSSGTERYEQYF. The CDR3 coding sequence is TGTGCCAGCAGCTCCGGGACAGAACGCTACGAGCAGTACTTC.

This clonotype was seen a handful of times. V gene TRBV7-9 combines with J gene TRBJ2-7, with D possibly TRBD1 on 5 matching bases. Trimming shortened V by 0 bases and J by 4 bases, and 7 bases separated the two germline ends. The CDR3 sequence is 13 residues long. The germline V gene encodes CDR1 SEHNR and CDR2 FQNEAQ (reference sequence). CDR3: CASSLAPGYEQYF. In DNA, the CDR3 is TGTGCCAGCAGCTTAGCGCCAGGGTACGAGCAGTACTTC.

The rearrangement joins TRBV18 to TRBJ2-1, with TRBD1 as a possible D gene (5 bases). This CDR3 spans 13 amino acids. Trimming left V 4 bases short and J 2 bases short, with 6 bases between. Germline values: CDR1 KGHSH, CDR2 LQKENI. This chain's CDR3 is CASSQGAYNEQFF. CDR3 coding DNA: TGTGCCAGCTCACAAGGGGCCTACAATGAGCAGTTCTTC.

This clonotype was recorded many times. V usage is TRBV11-2 and J usage is TRBJ2-5, with TRBD2 matching 12 bases. J gave up 5 bases and V 4 bases, and 2 bases lay outside the gene matches. The CDR3 consists of 14 residues. Germline V CDR1 and CDR2: SGHAT, FQNNGV. The CDR3 nucleotides are TGTGCCAGCAGCTCGGGACTAGCGGGCGAGACCCAGTACTTC. This codes for CASSSGLAGETQYF.

V and J are TRBV29-1 and TRBJ2-5; no clear D gene. This CDR3 contains 12 residues. Germline CDR1 reads SQVTM; CDR2 reads ANQGSEA. The V and J ends lost 6 bases and 2 bases respectively, with 10 bases between them. CDR3 sequence (DNA): TGCAGCGTGTCAGCCTATCAAGAGACCCAGTACTTC. Amino acid sequence: CSVSAYQETQYF.

The chain is built from TRBV4-1 and TRBJ2-2; 9 positions agree with TRBD2. Germline CDR1 reads MGHRA; CDR2 reads YSYEKL. With V trimmed by 0 bases and J by 9 bases, 8 bases remained unmatched. This CDR3 has 16 amino acids. The CDR3 nucleotides are TGCGCCAGCAGCCAAGATGTGGTAGCGGGAGAGCGGGAGCTGTTTTTT. Translated, it gives CASSQDVVAGERELFF.

There are a few counts of this clonotype. This chain joins TRBV5-5 and TRBJ1-2; 7 positions match TRBD1. This CDR3 region has 15 residues. Germline V gives CDR1 SGHKS, CDR2 YYEKEE (reference sequence). Losses at the gene ends were 0 bases for V and 4 bases for J; bases not matched to a gene: 6. CDR3 loop: CASSLDRGGIYGYTF. CDR3 bases: TGTGCCAGCAGCTTGGACAGGGGAGGGATCTATGGCTACACCTTC.

This chain joins TRBV3-1 and TRBJ2-7; tentative D call: TRBD2 (6 bases). CDR1 and CDR2 from the germline V gene are LGHDT and YNNKEL (reference sequence). This CDR3 region has 16 residues. V lost 4 bases and J lost 3, with 19 bases in between. The CDR3 coding sequence is TGTGCCAGCAGCCCTCGATACGGGACTGGGTACTACGAGCAGTACTTC. It yields the protein CASSPRYGTGYYEQYF.

The J gene is TRBJ1-1, the V gene TRBV12-3 or TRBV12-4; 8 nucleotides align to TRBD1. With 8 bases clipped from V and 6 bases from J, the junction kept 8 bases outside the gene matches. The CDR3 totals 13 residues. CDR3 sequence (DNA): TGTGCCAGCGGGAAGACAGGGGCCCCTGAAGCTTTCTTT. Protein product: CASGKTGAPEAFF.

This clonotype was observed many times. The CDR3 reads CASSFDRLAPNYNEQFF. CDR3 coding DNA: TGTGCCAGCAGCTTTGATCGGTTAGCGCCAAATTACAATGAGCAGTTCTTC. This chain links TRBV12-1 with TRBJ2-1; the table's TRBD1 call for D was not verified on the DNA. TRBV12-1 is termed a pseudogene. This CDR3 has 17 residues.

This clonotype was counted at least ten times. The rearrangement links TRBV6-6 to TRBJ1-1, with D uncertain. In germline, CDR1 is MNHNY, CDR2 SVGAGI (reference sequence). V lost 6 bases to trimming and J lost 10 bases, with 12 bases between them. CDR3 length: 11 residues. Here the CDR3 DNA reads TGTGCCAGCAGCGTACTACTGGGAGCTTTCTTT. It translates to CASSVLLGAFF.

For this clonotype: A much bigger clone sits one base away, suggesting this may be a read error. V gene TRBV3-1 combines with J gene TRBJ1-2; D gene unclear. CDR1 is LGHDT, CDR2 YNNKEL, per germline (reference sequence). The CDR3 is made up of 13 amino acids. CDR3 in amino acids: CASSQDARYGYSF. For the CDR3, the DNA is TGTGCCAGCAGCCAAGATGCTAGGTATGGCTACTCCTTC.

The CDR3 region has the DNA TGCGCCAGCAGCTCAACGGAGGGGGCCTCCTACGAGCAGTACTTC. Translated: CASSSTEGASYEQYF. The genes are TRBV5-1 and TRBJ2-7, with D tentatively TRBD1 (7 bases). The CDR3 totals 15 residues. The germline gives CDR1 SGHRS, CDR2 YFSETQ. V shed 3 bases and J shed 0 bases, with 13 bases lying between them.

This clonotype was recorded many times. The V and J genes are TRBV5-1 and TRBJ1-1, with D uncertain. The CDR3 consists of 16 residues. Germline loops: CDR1 SGHRS, CDR2 YFSETQ. Deletions cut 0 bases from V and 1 base from J, with 13 bases between. As DNA, the CDR3 is TGCGCCAGCAGCTTGGGTTTGGAAATTCGGAACACTGAAGCTTTCTTT. This codes for CASSLGLEIRNTEAFF.

This clonotype has just a few counts. The chain joins TRBV28 to TRBJ2-3; no reliable D call. The V and J ends lost 8 bases and 2 bases respectively, with 11 bases between them. CDR1 MDHEN and CDR2 SYDVKM come from the germline V gene. The CDR3 runs 13 residues. The CDR3 nucleotides are TGTGCCAGCTCTCATGGTTTCACAGATACGCAGTATTTT. Translated, it gives CASSHGFTDTQYF.

This clonotype turned up a few times. The rearrangement joins TRBV7-6 to TRBJ1-5; D possibly corresponds to TRBD1 (6 bases). The ends were cut back, 1 base at V and 2 bases at J, with 9 bases in the middle. Per germline, CDR1 SGHVS and CDR2 FNYEAQ. The CDR3 is 15 amino acids. The CDR3: CASSLDGGGNQPQHF. In DNA form, the CDR3 reads TGTGCCAGCAGCTTAGATGGGGGCGGCAATCAGCCCCAGCATTTT.

The sample holds one count of this clonotype. The chain has TRBV5-1 and TRBJ2-7; D assignment may be TRBD1 or TRBD2 (5 bases each). Trimming removed 2 bases at V and 3 bases at J, with 21 bases between. The CDR3 runs 17 residues. Germline CDR1 reads SGHRS; CDR2 reads YFSETQ. The CDR3 DNA is TGCGCCAGCAGCTTAGGGGCGCCGTGGGGGAACCGCTACGAGCAGTACTTC. Protein: CASSLGAPWGNRYEQYF.

This chain uses TRBV11-2 with TRBJ2-5; D is uncertain. Germline V gene sequence: CDR1 SGHAT, CDR2 FQNNGV. The V end lost 5 bases, the J end lost 5 bases, and 9 bases lay between the germline ends. The length of the CDR3 is 12 residues. The CDR3, as DNA: TGTGCCAGCAGCCGAGCCCGGGAGACCCAGTACTTC. This gives the protein CASSRARETQYF.

This clonotype was counted at least ten times. J is TRBJ2-7 and V is TRBV29-1, with D perhaps TRBD1 or TRBD2 (5 bases each). Trimming removed 6 bases at V and 2 bases at J, with 17 bases between. This CDR3 region has 14 residues. CDR1 is SQVTM and CDR2 is ANQGSEA in the germline V gene. Here the CDR3 reads CSVALAGPPYEQYF. As DNA, the CDR3 is TGCAGCGTCGCCCTAGCAGGGCCCCCCTACGAGCAGTACTTC.

This clonotype was seen repeatedly, ten times or more. The chain uses TRBV20-1 and TRBJ2-1; TRBD2 aligns across 9 bases. V shed 4 bases, J shed 7 bases, and the junction held 5 bases outside the gene matches. The CDR3 covers 13 residues. Germline loops: CDR1 DFQATT, CDR2 SNEGSKA (reference sequence). The CDR3 spells CSAISGGPNEQFF. Written as DNA, the CDR3 is TGCAGTGCTATTAGCGGGGGCCCAAATGAGCAGTTCTTC.

V usage is TRBV18 and J usage is TRBJ1-1; a possible D gene is TRBD1 (5 bases). With 2 bases removed from V and 1 base from J, the gap between germline ends came to 5 bases. Germline assignment: CDR1 KGHSH and CDR2 LQKENI. The length of the CDR3 is 13 residues. Written as DNA, the CDR3 is TGTGCCAGCTCACCAACAGGGAACACTGAAGCTTTCTTT. The encoded protein is CASSPTGNTEAFF.

This clonotype showed up many times. This chain uses TRBV20-1 with TRBJ2-1; D tentatively reads TRBD1 or TRBD2 (6 bases each). The CDR3 extends over 13 amino acids. V lost 0 bases, J lost 9 bases, and 12 bases lay in between. Germline V lookup: CDR1 DFQATT, CDR2 SNEGSKA (reference sequence). The CDR3 region is CSAREEGVGEQFF. The CDR3 nucleotides are TGCAGTGCTAGAGAGGAGGGGGTCGGTGAGCAGTTCTTC.

This clonotype was detected many times. The genes are TRBV12-3 or TRBV12-4 and TRBJ1-5; 9 bases are a match to TRBD1. The ends lost 5 bases at V and 5 bases at J; junction bases unmatched: 4. This CDR3 has 14 amino acids. The CDR3 spells CASSGDRDYQPQHF. The CDR3, as DNA: TGTGCCAGCAGTGGGGACAGGGACTATCAGCCCCAGCATTTT.

The sample holds many counts of this clonotype. J is TRBJ2-1 and V is TRBV7-9; D is unresolved. Trimming cost V 5 bases and J 8 bases, with 13 bases left between them. CDR3 length equals 13 residues. Germline V lookup: CDR1 SEHNR, CDR2 FQNEAQ (reference sequence). The CDR3 DNA is TGTGCCAGCAGCCCCCCAGGCGCCCATGAGCAGTTCTTC. Its translation is CASSPPGAHEQFF.